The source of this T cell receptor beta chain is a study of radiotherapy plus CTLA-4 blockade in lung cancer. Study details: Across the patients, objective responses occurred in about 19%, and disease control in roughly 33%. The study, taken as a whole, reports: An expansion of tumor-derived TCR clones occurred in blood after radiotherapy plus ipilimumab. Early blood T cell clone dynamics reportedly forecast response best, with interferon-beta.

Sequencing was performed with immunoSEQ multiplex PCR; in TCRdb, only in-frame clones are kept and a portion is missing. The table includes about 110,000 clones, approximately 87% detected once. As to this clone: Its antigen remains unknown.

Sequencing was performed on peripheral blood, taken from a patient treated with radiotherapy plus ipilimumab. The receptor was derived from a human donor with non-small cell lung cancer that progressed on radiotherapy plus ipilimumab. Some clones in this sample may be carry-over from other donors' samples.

CDR3 sequence reads: CASSQDWEGISSYEQYF. As DNA, the CDR3 is TGCGCCAGCAGCCAAGATTGGGAGGGGATTAGCTCCTACGAGCAGTACTTC. This chain uses TRBV4-1 with TRBJ2-7; 7 nucleotides match TRBD2. The CDR3 covers 17 residues. The ends lost 0 bases at V and 0 bases at J; junction bases unmatched: 8. Germline V gene sequence: CDR1 MGHRA, CDR2 YSYEKL.